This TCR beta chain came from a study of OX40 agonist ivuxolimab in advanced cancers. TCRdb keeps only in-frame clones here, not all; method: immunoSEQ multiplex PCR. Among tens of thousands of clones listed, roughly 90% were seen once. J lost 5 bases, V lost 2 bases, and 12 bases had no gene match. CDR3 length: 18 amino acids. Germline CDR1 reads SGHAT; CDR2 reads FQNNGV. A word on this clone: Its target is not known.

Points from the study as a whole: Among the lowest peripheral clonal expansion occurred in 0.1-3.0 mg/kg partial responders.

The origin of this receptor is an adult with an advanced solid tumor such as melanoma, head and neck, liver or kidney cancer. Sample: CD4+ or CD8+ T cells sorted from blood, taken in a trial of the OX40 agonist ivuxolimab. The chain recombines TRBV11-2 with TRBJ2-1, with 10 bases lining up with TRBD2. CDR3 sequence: CASSLIFPSGSFNNEQFF. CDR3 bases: TGTGCCAGCAGCTTAATCTTCCCTAGCGGGAGCTTTAACAATGAGCAGTTCTTC. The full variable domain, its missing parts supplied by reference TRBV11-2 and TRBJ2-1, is EAGVAQSPRYKIIEKRQSVAFWCNPISGHATLYWYQQILGQGPKLLIQFQNNGVVDDSQLPKDRFSAERLKGVDSTLKIQPAKLEDSAVYLCASSLIFPSGSFNNEQFFGPGTRLTVL.